Listed below are T cell receptor beta chains from one sample, sequenced in a study of T cell repertoires in cytomegalovirus infection. One entry per CDR3 protein, called by TCRdb with MiXCR from the reads. This sample yields 350,000 to 550,000 distinct CDR3 sequences, of which approximately 33% are seen a single time; roughly 13% belongs to the top ten. The sequenced sample consisted of PBMCs. These receptor sequences come from a human donor in good health (CMV status not recorded). Some clones in this sample may be carry-over from other donors' samples. The CDR3 runs from the conserved cysteine through the conserved F or W. The order of the fields is D gene, clone size, J gene, V gene, CDR3 DNA, CDR3 protein. A D gene is named only where the DNA matches it firmly. Clone size, where shown, is once, few, many, or a class for clones that have expanded.

>-|-|TRBJ2-1|TRBV6-6
TGTGCCAGCAGTTACGGACGGGGTCCCGGGATCGGTGAGCAGTTCTTC
CASSYGRGPGIGEQFF
>-|few|TRBJ2-7|TRBV7-3
TGTGCCAGCAGCATAGGGGCAGGGTCCGAGCAGTACTTC
CASSIGAGSEQYF
>-|-|TRBJ2-6|TRBV15
TGTGCCACCAGCAGAGGGGTTCAGGGAATCTCTGGGGCCAACGTCCTGACTTTC
CATSRGVQGISGANVLTF
>-|-|TRBJ2-3|TRBV7-9
TGTGGGGAGAGGTTCACAGATACGCAGTATTTT
CGERFTDTQYF
>-|-|TRBJ2-2|TRBV12-3/TRBV12-4
TGTGCCAGCACCCAAGGAGTAACAAGTTCCGGGGAGCTGTTTTTT
CASTQGVTSSGELFF
>-|many|TRBJ1-2|TRBV7-2
TGTGCCAGCAGCTTATGGGGGGGCTCCGGCCAGAATGGCTACACCTTC
CASSLWGGSGQNGYTF
>-|few|TRBJ2-7|TRBV12-3/TRBV12-4
TGTGCCAGCAGTTTGGCCTTAAGGGGGGGGGACGAGCAGTACTTC
CASSLALRGGDEQYF
>-|few|TRBJ1-5|TRBV9
TGTGCCAGCAGCGTAGAGGGGCTTAGCAATCAGCCCCAGCATTTT
CASSVEGLSNQPQHF
>TRBD1|many|TRBJ2-7|TRBV7-6
TGTGCCAGCAGCCCATTTCGGGGACAGGTAACCGAGCAGTACTTC
CASSPFRGQVTEQYF
>-|many|TRBJ1-4|TRBV7-8
TGTGCCAGCAGCTTAGCGCTGGGGGGAAGAACTAATGAAAAACTGTTTTTT
CASSLALGGRTNEKLFF
>-|-|TRBJ2-5|TRBV12-3/TRBV12-4
TGTGCCAGCAGTCCCCGGATCGCCCGCGGGACCCAGTACTTC
CASSPRIARGTQYF
>-|-|TRBJ2-5|TRBV20-1
TGCAGTGCTAAGGGACCCCGGGAGACCCAGTACTTC
CSAKGPRETQYF
>-|-|TRBJ2-1|TRBV19
TGTGCCAGTAGTATTGCCCTAATCAATGAGCAGTTCTTC
CASSIALINEQFF
>-|-|TRBJ1-2|TRBV5-1
TGCGCCAGCAGCCGATATGGGGAGACTAACTATGGCTACACCTTC
CASSRYGETNYGYTF
>-|few|TRBJ1-1|TRBV6-6
TGTGCCAGCAGTTACTCCGATTACACTGAAGCTTTCTTT
CASSYSDYTEAFF
>-|-|TRBJ2-3|TRBV4-1
TGCGCCAGCAGCCAAGTATTTCAGAAAACAGATACGCAGTATTTT
CASSQVFQKTDTQYF
>-|-|TRBJ2-5|TRBV5-4
TGTGCCAGCAGCAGCTGGAGGGGGCTTGGAGAGACCCAGTACTTC
CASSSWRGLGETQYF
>-|-|TRBJ2-5|TRBV5-1
TGCGCCAGCAGCGGGGGGCGCCAACAAGAGACCCAGTACTTC
CASSGGRQQETQYF
>TRBD1|few|TRBJ2-2|TRBV7-9
TGTGCCAGCAGCTTTTTGGGACAGGGGAACACCGGGGAGCTGTTTTTT
CASSFLGQGNTGELFF
>TRBD2|many|TRBJ2-1|TRBV7-6
TGTGCCAGCAGCTTAGCCCAGCGGGGTTATGAGCAGTTCTTC
CASSLAQRGYEQFF
>-|-|TRBJ2-1|TRBV5-4
TGTGCCAGCAGCCCGGGTCGTGAGACCCGAATTGAGCAGTTCTTC
CASSPGRETRIEQFF
>-|many|TRBJ2-1|TRBV27
TGTGCCAGCAGTTTGTATGGTACAGGGCACAATGAGCAGTTCTTC
CASSLYGTGHNEQFF
>-|-|TRBJ2-4|TRBV3-1
TGTGCCAGCAGCCGCTCGACGATAGCCAAAAACATTCAGTACTTC
CASSRSTIAKNIQYF
>-|many|TRBJ1-5|TRBV7-2
TGTGCCACCGCGGACCCTCGGGAGAATCAGCCCCAGCATTTT
CATADPRENQPQHF
>TRBD1|few|TRBJ1-6|TRBV28
TGTGCCAGCAGTTCCTCCTTAACCGACAGGGGGGATTCACCCCTCCACTTT
CASSSSLTDRGDSPLHF
>TRBD2|-|TRBJ2-5|TRBV28
TGTGCCAGCAGTCCGGGGACTAGCGGGGACCAAGAGACCCAGTACTTC
CASSPGTSGDQETQYF
>-|-|TRBJ1-3|TRBV2
TGTGCCAGCAGTGATGCAGATACTGGAAACACCATATATTTT
CASSDADTGNTIYF
>TRBD1|-|TRBJ1-1|TRBV12-3/TRBV12-4
TGTGCCAGCAGCCCTCGCCCCGGACAGGGGAGGACTGAAGCTTTCTTT
CASSPRPGQGRTEAFF
>-|few|TRBJ1-5|TRBV19
TGTGCCAGTAGTGCCTACTCCGATAGCAATCAGCCCCAGCATTTT
CASSAYSDSNQPQHF
>TRBD1|-|TRBJ2-7|TRBV20-1
TGCAGTGCTAGCCACAGGGGGCGTAGTTACGAGCAGTACTTC
CSASHRGRSYEQYF
>-|few|TRBJ1-1|TRBV5-1
TGCGCCAGCAGCCGAACCCCGCGACAGCATATGAACACTGAAGCTTTCTTT
CASSRTPRQHMNTEAFF
>TRBD2|few|TRBJ2-1|TRBV2
TGTGCCAGCAGTCGTAGAGCGGGGGCGCCTGGGGATGAGCAGTTCTTC
CASSRRAGAPGDEQFF
>TRBD2|once|TRBJ2-7|TRBV27
TGTGCCAGCAGTTTAGGGACTAGCGGGGAAAAGCAGTACTTC
CASSLGTSGEKQYF
>-|-|TRBJ1-6|TRBV5-1
TGCGCCAGCAGCTTGGGGGCAGGGCCGGACTCACCCCTCCACTTT
CASSLGAGPDSPLHF
>-|-|TRBJ2-7|TRBV18
TGTGCCAGCTCACCAGGATCCGGGGCCTACGAGCAGTACTTC
CASSPGSGAYEQYF
>-|-|TRBJ1-4|TRBV12-3/TRBV12-4
TGTGCCAGCACCGGTCGGAATGAAAAACTGTTTTTT
CASTGRNEKLFF